The 12 T cell receptor beta chains reported below all come from one sample, sequenced in a study of blood T cell repertoires in COVID-19. This table comes from immunoSEQ multiplex PCR, and its TCRdb copy is limited to in-frame clones, with some not included. The data show under 95,000 clones, with about 83% seen just once and 2% to 2.5% held by the top ten. The sequenced material came from peripheral blood. Every receptor here comes from a woman aged 70-85 years with acute or convalescent COVID-19.

The chain couples TRBV6-2 or TRBV6-3 to TRBJ1-1; 9 bases map to TRBD1. V shed 6 bases and J 2 bases; nucleotides not matched to a gene: 7. The CDR3 covers 15 residues. Germline V gene data show CDR1 as MNHEY and CDR2 as SVGEGT. CDR3 coding DNA: TGTGCCAGCAGCTTGACGGGACAGGGTAACACTGAAGCTTTCTTT. Encoded protein: CASSLTGQGNTEAFF.

This clone was recorded only once. The chain has TRBV10-3 and TRBJ2-1, with 8 bases lining up with TRBD1. CDR3 length equals 12 residues. Germline V CDR1 and CDR2: ENHRY, SYGVKD. With V trimmed by 6 bases and J by 8 bases, 3 bases remained unmatched. For the CDR3, the DNA is TGTGCCATCAGGGACAGGGAAGATGAGCAGTTCTTC. This sequence encodes CAIRDREDEQFF.

The V and J genes are TRBV30 and TRBJ2-7; 8 nucleotides align to TRBD2. V lost 3 bases to trimming and J lost 4 bases; unmatched junction nucleotides: 8. The CDR3 runs to 14 residues. Germline CDR1 and CDR2: GTSNPN and SVGIG (reference sequence). The CDR3 spells CAWRTGGWEYEQYF. The CDR3 DNA reads as TGTGCCTGGAGGACGGGAGGGTGGGAATACGAGCAGTACTTC.

This chain joins TRBV18 and TRBJ1-1; D remains unclear. Germline assignment: CDR1 KGHSH and CDR2 LQKENI. The V and J ends lost 5 bases and 2 bases respectively, with 15 bases between them. The CDR3 has 15 amino acids. The CDR3 DNA sequence: TGTGCCAGCTCAATGGATTGGCAGGTCAACACTGAAGCTTTCTTT. This gives the protein CASSMDWQVNTEAFF.

V gene TRBV28 combines with J gene TRBJ1-5, with D perhaps matching TRBD1 (5 bases). CDR1 MDHEN and CDR2 SYDVKM come from the germline V gene. The CDR3 loop spans 13 amino acids. Trimming removed 9 bases from V and 3 bases from J, with 12 bases in between. The CDR3 loop is CASNQGINQPQHF. CDR3 sequence (DNA): TGTGCCAGTAATCAGGGTATCAATCAGCCCCAGCATTTT.

This clone was detected a few times. The rearrangement uses TRBV5-1 and TRBJ2-7, with TRBD2 matching 10 bases. The length of the CDR3 is 15 residues. CDR1 is SGHRS and CDR2 is YFSETQ in the germline V gene. V gave up 1 base and J gave up 5 bases; unmatched junction bases: 6. The CDR3 nucleotides read TGCGCCAGCAGCTTGATGGCTAGCGGGGGCCACGAGCAGTACTTC. This gives the protein CASSLMASGGHEQYF. Together with reference TRBV5-1 and TRBJ2-7, the CDR3 gives the full variable domain: KAGVTQTPRYLIKTRGQQVTLSCSPISGHRSVSWYQQTPGQGLQFLFEYFSETQRNKGNFPGRFSGRQFSNSRSEMNVSTLELGDSALYLCASSLMASGGHEQYFGPGTRLTVT.

The V call is TRBV6-2 or TRBV6-3, the J call TRBJ1-4; the D is unclear. Germline CDR1 is MNHEY and CDR2 is SVGEGT. This CDR3 is built from 13 residues. The V end lost 2 bases, the J end lost 8 bases, and 9 bases lay between the germline ends. The chain's CDR3 is CASSYPGGEKLFF. DNA of the CDR3: TGTGCCAGCAGTTACCCGGGAGGGGAAAAACTGTTTTTT.

This chain uses TRBV12-5 with TRBJ2-7; no reliable D call. V was cut by 3 bases and J by 0 bases, with 9 bases left in between. This CDR3 contains 14 residues. The germline CDR1 and CDR2 sequences are LGHNT and FRNRAP. CDR3 nucleotide sequence: TGTGCTAGTGGTTTAACCGGTGGCTCCTACGAGCAGTACTTC. Its translation is CASGLTGGSYEQYF. Full variable domain (remainder filled in from reference TRBV12-5 and TRBJ2-7): DARVTQTPRHKVTEMGQEVTMRCQPILGHNTVFWYRQTMMQGLELLAYFRNRAPLDDSGMPKDRFSAEMPDATLATLKIQPSEPRDSAVYFCASGLTGGSYEQYFGPGTRLTVT.

The rearrangement uses TRBV28 and TRBJ1-2, with a possible D match to TRBD1 (5 bases). CDR1 is MDHEN and CDR2 is SYDVKM in the germline V gene. This CDR3 comprises 13 residues. V shed 8 bases and J shed 0 bases, with 10 bases lying between them. Here the CDR3 reads CASAAGANYGYTF. The CDR3 region has the DNA TGTGCCAGCGCCGCGGGGGCTAACTATGGCTACACCTTC.

V and J are TRBV3-1 (or the pseudogene TRBV3-2) and TRBJ1-4; D unresolved. V lost 0 bases and J lost 6, with 8 bases in between. Looked up from germline, CDR1 is LGHDT and CDR2 is YNNKEL (reference sequence). The CDR3 runs 14 residues. CDR3 nucleotide sequence: TGTGCCAGCAGCCAAGATGAGGGTTATGAAAAACTGTTTTTT. Protein: CASSQDEGYEKLFF.

The V and J genes are TRBV9 and TRBJ1-1; perhaps TRBD1 as D (6 bases). Germline CDR1 reads SGDLS; CDR2 reads YYNGEE. This CDR3 is 13 amino acids long. Trimming stripped 7 bases from V and 0 bases from J, with 10 bases between. CDR3 in amino acids: CASAGDVNTEAFF. CDR3 in DNA: TGTGCCAGCGCAGGGGACGTGAACACTGAAGCTTTCTTT.

The chain employs TRBV4-1 and TRBJ2-5; unclear D gene. V lost 0 bases and J 5 bases, leaving 13 bases between the germline ends. Germline V gene sequence: CDR1 MGHRA, CDR2 YSYEKL. The CDR3 consists of 15 residues. As DNA, the CDR3 is TGCGCCAGCAGCCAAGATACCCAGGCACGGGAGACCCAGTACTTC. Translating gives CASSQDTQARETQYF.